What follows describes a single T cell receptor beta chain. Germline values: CDR1 SGHVS, CDR2 FNYEAQ. This CDR3 is 15 amino acids long. V was pared by 1 base and J by 7 bases, with 13 bases between. Generated by immunoSEQ multiplex PCR, the TCRdb table keeps only in-frame clones and is missing some. This sample carries 100,000 to 120,000 clones, around nine tenths of them seen once, and the ten largest clones take 8.4%. This specimen belongs to a study of blood T cell repertoires in COVID-19. Sequenced material: peripheral blood. This receptor was obtained from a woman in her 70s who had recovered from COVID-19. The rearrangement links TRBV7-6 to TRBJ2-2, with D unresolved. CDR3 coding DNA: TGTGCCAGCAGCTTAGTGCTGGCTAGATACGGGGAGCTGTTTTTT. It is translated as CASSLVLARYGELFF.